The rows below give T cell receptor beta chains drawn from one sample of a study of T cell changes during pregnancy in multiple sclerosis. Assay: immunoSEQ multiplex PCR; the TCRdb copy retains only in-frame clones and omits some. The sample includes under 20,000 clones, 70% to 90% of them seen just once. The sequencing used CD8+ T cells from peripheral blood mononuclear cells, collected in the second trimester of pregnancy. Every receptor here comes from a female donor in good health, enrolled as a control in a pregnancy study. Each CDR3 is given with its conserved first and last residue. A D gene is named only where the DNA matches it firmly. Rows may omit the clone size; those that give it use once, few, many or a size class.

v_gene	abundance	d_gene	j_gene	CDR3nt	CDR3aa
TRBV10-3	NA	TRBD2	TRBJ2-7	TGTGCCATCAGCGGTAGCGGGCGTAACGAGCAGTACTTC	CAISGSGRNEQYF
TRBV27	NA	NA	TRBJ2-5	TGTGCCAGCAGGCGGGGAGAGACCCAGTACTTC	CASRRGETQYF
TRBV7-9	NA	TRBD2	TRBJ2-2	TGTGCCAGCAGTCTAGAAGCGGGGCCTTCAACCGGGGAGCTGTTTTTT	CASSLEAGPSTGELFF
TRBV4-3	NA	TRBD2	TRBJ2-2	TGCGCCAGCAGCTTATTAGGGGAGGGCGGGGCCGGGGAGCTGTTTTTT	CASSLLGEGGAGELFF
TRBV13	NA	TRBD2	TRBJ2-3	TGTGCCAGCAGCTTACGCGGGGGTACGCAGTATTTT	CASSLRGGTQYF
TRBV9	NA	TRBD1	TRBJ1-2	TGTGCCAGCAGCGTGTCGAGGTGGGCAGGGGGTAACAACTATGGCTACACCTTC	CASSVSRWAGGNNYGYTF
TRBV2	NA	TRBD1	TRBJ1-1	TGTGCCGGCCACAGGGACAGGGAGTTTATGAACACTGAAGCTTTCTTT	CAGHRDREFMNTEAFF
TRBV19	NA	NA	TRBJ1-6	TGTGCCAGTAGGAACAGGGAAGGGCATAATTCACCCCTCCACTTT	CASRNREGHNSPLHF
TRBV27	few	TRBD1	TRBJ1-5	TGTGCCAGCAGTCCGACAGGGTCCAATCAGCCCCAGCATTTT	CASSPTGSNQPQHF
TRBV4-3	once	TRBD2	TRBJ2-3	TGCGCCAGCAGCCAAGGCCTAGCGGGGGGGCGAAGCACAGATACGCAGTATTTT	CASSQGLAGGRSTDTQYF
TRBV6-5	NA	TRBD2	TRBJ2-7	TGTGCCAGCAGTTACCCGGTGGGACTAGGCCTCTACGAGCAGTACTTC	CASSYPVGLGLYEQYF
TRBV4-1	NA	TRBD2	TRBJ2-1	TGCGCCAGCAGCTCCTCTACTGGCGGGGGTTCCAATGAGCAGTTCTTC	CASSSSTGGGSNEQFF
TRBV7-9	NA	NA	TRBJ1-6	TGTGCCAGCAGCTTTCCACAGGGTTTGTATTCACCCCTCCACTTT	CASSFPQGLYSPLHF
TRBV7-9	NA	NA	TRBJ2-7	TGTGCCAGCAGCCCCCTACAGGGAGTGGCCTACGAGCAGTACTTC	CASSPLQGVAYEQYF
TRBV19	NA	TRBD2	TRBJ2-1	TGTGCCACGGGGGTGGGACTAGAAGCATATGAGCAGTTCTTC	CATGVGLEAYEQFF
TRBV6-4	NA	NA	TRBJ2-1	TGTGCCAGCAGTGACTCTAGCGGCTCCTACAATGAGCAGTTCTTC	CASSDSSGSYNEQFF
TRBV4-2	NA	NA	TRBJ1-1	TGTGCCAGCAGCCAACCCCGGGGGGTTTCCACTGAAGCTTTCTTT	CASSQPRGVSTEAFF
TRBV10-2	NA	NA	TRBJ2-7	TGCGCCAGCATAGGGGTCTCCTACGAGCAGTACTTC	CASIGVSYEQYF
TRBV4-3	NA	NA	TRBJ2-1	TGCGCCAGCAGCCAAGATCGGAGGGGGGGGGAGTTGAACGAGCAGTTCTTC	CASSQDRRGGELNEQFF
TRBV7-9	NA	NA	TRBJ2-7	TGTGCCAGCGCCGGACTTTACGAGCAGTACTTC	CASAGLYEQYF
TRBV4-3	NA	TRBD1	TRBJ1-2	TGCGCCAGCAGTCCCGGACAGGGTGATGGCTACACCTTC	CASSPGQGDGYTF
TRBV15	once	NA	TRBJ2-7	TGTGCCACCAGCGGTCAGGGGTACGAGCAGTACTTC	CATSGQGYEQYF
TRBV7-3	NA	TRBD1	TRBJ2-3	TGTGCCAGCAGCTTACTACCCACAGGGGTCCTCACAGATACGCAGTATTTT	CASSLLPTGVLTDTQYF
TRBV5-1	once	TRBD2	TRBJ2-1	TGCGCCAGCAGCGCCCTAGCGGATTACAATGAGCAGTTCTTC	CASSALADYNEQFF
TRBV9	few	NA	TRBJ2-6	TGTGCCAGCAGTACAGGGTCTGGGGCCAACGTCCTGACTTTC	CASSTGSGANVLTF
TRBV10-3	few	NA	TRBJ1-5	TGTGCCATCAACGAGGGAGGGGTCAATCAGCCCCAGCATTTT	CAINEGGVNQPQHF
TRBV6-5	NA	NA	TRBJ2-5	TGTGCCAGCACTCGAGGGCCCCAAGAGACCCAGTACTTC	CASTRGPQETQYF
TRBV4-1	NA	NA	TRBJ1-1	TGCGCCAGCAGCCAATGGGGCAGGGCTGAAGCTTTCTTT	CASSQWGRAEAFF
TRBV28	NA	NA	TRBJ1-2	TGTGCCAGCAGTCCAATCGGACTGGGGGGCTACACCTTC	CASSPIGLGGYTF
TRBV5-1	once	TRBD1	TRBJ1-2	TGCGCCAGCAGCCTAAACGAACAGGGGGCTTGTACCTTC	CASSLNEQGACTF
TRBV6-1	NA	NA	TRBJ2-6	TGTGCCAGCAGTGTAATACAGTCCCCTCTCTCTGGGGCCAACGTCCTGACTTTC	CASSVIQSPLSGANVLTF
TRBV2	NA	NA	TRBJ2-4	TGTGCCAGCAATCCAGGGGCGGCCAAAAACATTCAGTACTTC	CASNPGAAKNIQYF
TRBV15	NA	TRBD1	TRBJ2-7	TGTGCCACCAGCAGAAGAACAGGGGTGCACGAGCAGTACTTC	CATSRRTGVHEQYF
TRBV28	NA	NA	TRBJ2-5	TGTGCCAGCAGTTTGGGAGTAAACCAAGAGACCCAGTACTTC	CASSLGVNQETQYF
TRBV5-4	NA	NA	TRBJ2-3	TGTGCCAGCAGCTCCTGGACAGGGAGGGCAGATACGCAGTATTTT	CASSSWTGRADTQYF
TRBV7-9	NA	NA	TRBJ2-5	TGTGCCAGCTCACGGGTTGGTGGAGAGACCCAGTACTTC	CASSRVGGETQYF
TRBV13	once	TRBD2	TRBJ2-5	TGTGCCAGCAGCCAGAGACTAGCGGGGGTTCAAGAGACCCAGTACTTC	CASSQRLAGVQETQYF
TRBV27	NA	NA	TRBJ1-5	TGTGCCAGCAGTCTGACAGGTACCAATCAGCCCCAGCATTTT	CASSLTGTNQPQHF
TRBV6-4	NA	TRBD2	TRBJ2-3	TGTGCCAGCAGTGTACTAGCGGGGGGAACAGATACGCAGTATTTT	CASSVLAGGTDTQYF
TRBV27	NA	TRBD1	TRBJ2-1	TGTGCCAGCAGCATTAAGGACAGGGGGTGGAATGAGCAGTTCTTC	CASSIKDRGWNEQFF
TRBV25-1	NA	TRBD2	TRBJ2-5	TGTGCCAGCAGTGTCCCCCGATCGATACTAGCGGGGCAAGAGACCCAGTACTTC	CASSVPRSILAGQETQYF
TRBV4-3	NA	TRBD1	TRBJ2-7	TGCGCCAGCAGCCAGGAAGACAGGGGGCTAGCCTACGAGCAGTACTTC	CASSQEDRGLAYEQYF
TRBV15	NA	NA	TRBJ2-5	TGTGCCACCAGCAGAGATCTCAGGGCCCCGGCTGTACAGTACTTC	CATSRDLRAPAVQYF
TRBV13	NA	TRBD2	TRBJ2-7	TGTGCCAGCAGCCGGGCAGCGGGGGGCGCTAGCTCCTACGAGCAGTACTTC	CASSRAAGGASSYEQYF
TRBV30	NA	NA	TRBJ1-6	TGTGCCTGGAGTCGGGGGAGCTCCTATAATTCACCCCTCCACTTT	CAWSRGSSYNSPLHF
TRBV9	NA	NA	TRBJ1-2	TGTGCCAGCAGCGTAGGTGGATGGGGAGCTAACTATGGCTACACCTTC	CASSVGGWGANYGYTF
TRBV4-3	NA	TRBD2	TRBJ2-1	TGCGCCAGCAGCCAAGATGGGGGGGGAAACAATGAGCAGTTCTTC	CASSQDGGGNNEQFF
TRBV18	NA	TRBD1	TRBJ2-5	TGTGCCAGCTCACCGAGACAGGGTACGATCCAAGAGACCCAGTACTTC	CASSPRQGTIQETQYF
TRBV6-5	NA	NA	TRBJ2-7	TGTGCCAGCAGTTACTCCTTGGGGAGCCCCTACGAGCAGTACTTC	CASSYSLGSPYEQYF
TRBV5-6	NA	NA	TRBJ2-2	TGTGCCAGCAGCTCATACAGTAACACCGGGGAGCTGTTTTTT	CASSSYSNTGELFF
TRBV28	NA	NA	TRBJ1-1	TGTGCCAGCAGTTTGGGGGGGATTTACGCTGAAGCTTTCTTT	CASSLGGIYAEAFF